This T cell receptor (beta chain) was captured by sequencing in a study of T cell responses to AZD1222 COVID-19 vaccine (dated by TCRdb to about 2021). Context from the whole study: AZD1222 recipients with second doses at about 4 weeks or about 12 weeks were pooled, because spike-specific TCR depth and breadth did not differ between schedules. A total of approximately 250 trial participants underwent TCR sequencing, of whom 207 had received two doses of AZD1222 and approximately 25 had received two doses of the MenACWY control vaccine. Enrollment into the trials was organized by age into subgroups of 18-55, 56-69 and 70-plus years, and those subgroups contained approximately 150, 30 and 60 TCR-sequenced participants, respectively. Study-level results and caveats: Most participants were white British and females outnumbered males, and the authors suggested that clonal diversity may have been underestimated. Reportedly, almost half of the unique spike-specific TCRs recognized epitopes lying outside the regions that are mutated in the B.1.351 and B.1.1.7 variants. After two AZD1222 doses, both the breadth and the depth of spike-specific TCRs were significantly higher than at day 0 and than in MenACWY recipients. The 56-69-year group was small, and its depth increase did not reach significance, likely because of low power. Because no day 14 peak-response samples were available, repertoires were characterized only after the peak T cell response. Conclusions about previously exposed vaccinees were limited because only 6 or 7 AZD1222 recipients were SARS-CoV-2 seropositive at baseline. The whole spike protein was spanned by vaccine-associated CD4 TCRs, and dominant responses were seen in regions 160-218 and 743-854.

The CDR3 regions of human TCRbeta chains were analyzed by immunosequencing. The authors' analysis ran thus. TCRs in the repertoires were compared against a reference library of SARS-CoV-2-specific TCRs that had been generated with the MIRA antigen-specificity platform. Breadth was defined as the fraction of unique TCRs that were SARS-CoV-2-associated, and depth was defined as the fraction of total T cells that were SARS-CoV-2-associated. Using the MIRA data, every spike-specific TCR was mapped to the spike region that the TCR reacted to and assigned to either a CD4 or a CD8 class. Log10-transformed breadth and depth values were compared by one-way ANOVA with Sidak's multiple comparisons tests. Not all clones reach the TCRdb copy of this immuneACCESS table, which keeps in-frame sequences only. Checked studies attribute under half of the gap to unresolved V genes and leave the rest unexplained. That table gives V, J and clone size, and the DNA gave D and trimming. The sample data list about 130,000 clones, and over 90% of these were observed just once. 0.91% of the sample is taken by the ten largest.

Comments on this clone: The specificity of this receptor is unknown. The record has no base qualities; no much larger clone is one base away.

The CDR3 sequence holds 12 residues, the cysteine and phenylalanine included. Left in the record is the CDR3 DNA by itself, 36 bases read in frame from the first base. V lost 4 bases and J lost 4 bases, and the count of bases not matched to a germline gene is 2. Sequences SQVTM (CDR1) and ANQGSEA (CDR2) are obtained from the germline V gene. According to the study, the label for this sample's time point signals: baseline before first vaccination. Samples from vaccinated people were obtained from the UK trials COV001 and COV002, which included a single-blind randomized controlled phase 2/3 trial of AZD1222 (ChAdOx1 nCoV-19) in healthy adults. For TCRbeta chain sequencing, PBMC samples were collected from trial participants at day 0 and at day 28 after the second dose.

The V and J genes are TRBV29-1 and TRBJ2-5; TRBD1 agrees with 8 junctional bases. This sequence originates from an adult in good health. The source material was peripheral blood, sampled on day 0 of AZD1222 vaccination. The DNA sequence is given as TGCAGCGTTGGACAGGGGAGAGAGACCCAGTACTTC. It is translated as CSVGQGRETQYF.